This section outlines one TCR beta chain sequence together with its context. The data belong to a study of blood T cell repertoires in COVID-19. In the study overall: COVID-19 samples, acute and convalescent, were from the United States, Italy and Spain. Sample material is recorded as cDNA or gDNA derived from T cells, B-cell-depleted T cells, or PBMCs.

Per the study methods: Amplification from reference gene primers served as the basis for estimated nucleated cell counts. Assay: immunoSEQ multiplex PCR; the TCRdb copy retains only in-frame clones and omits some. The V and J calls and the clone size are those of that table, but D and trimming were determined from the DNA. The sample has hundreds of thousands of clones; 85% are singletons. Researchers sorted participants into cohorts using their self-reported clinical history. V trimming: 3 bases; J trimming: 3 bases; junction bases outside the gene matches: 7. CDR3 length equals 16 residues. Germline lookup yields CDR1 KGHSH and CDR2 LQKENI.

This chain joins TRBV18 and TRBJ2-3, with TRBD2 identical over 9 bases. This receptor was identified in a woman in her fifties or sixties with acute COVID-19. The sequencing input was PBMCs or T cells enriched from blood (not recorded which). CDR3 sequence (DNA): TGTGCCAGCTCACCTCCTAGCGGGGATCTTACAGATACGCAGTATTTT. Protein sequence: CASSPPSGDLTDTQYF. The variable domain in full, completed from reference TRBV18 and TRBJ2-3, reads NAGVMQNPRHLVRRRGQEARLRCSPMKGHSHVYWYRQLPEEGLKFMVYLQKENIIDESGMPKERFSAEFPKEGPSILRIQQVVRGDSAAYFCASSPPSGDLTDTQYFGPGTRLTVL.